The entry that follows covers one TCR beta chain sequence. In the original analysis: How many nucleated cells were present was estimated from reference gene primer amplification. TCRdb's copy holds only in-frame clones and misses some; the assay was immunoSEQ multiplex PCR. V and J calls and clone size follow that table, whereas D and trimming were derived from the DNA. The sample shows 30,000 to 40,000 clones, 88% of them seen only once. This entry belongs to a study of blood T cell repertoires in COVID-19. Background on the study: COVID-19 samples from acute and convalescent phases originated in the United States, Italy and Spain. Sources were T cells, B-cell-depleted T cells, or PBMCs; the material itself was cDNA or gDNA.

CDR1 is MNHEY, CDR2 SVGAGI, per germline. The trim removed 6 bases at V and 1 base at J, leaving 3 bases unmatched. This CDR3 contains 14 residues. The sequenced material came from peripheral blood. The source is a man in his 60s with active COVID-19. V is TRBV6-5 and J is TRBJ1-1; 9 bases fit TRBD1. CDR3 amino acids: CASRVTGGNTEAFF. CDR3 DNA sequence: TGTGCCAGCAGGGTGACAGGGGGGAACACTGAAGCTTTCTTT.